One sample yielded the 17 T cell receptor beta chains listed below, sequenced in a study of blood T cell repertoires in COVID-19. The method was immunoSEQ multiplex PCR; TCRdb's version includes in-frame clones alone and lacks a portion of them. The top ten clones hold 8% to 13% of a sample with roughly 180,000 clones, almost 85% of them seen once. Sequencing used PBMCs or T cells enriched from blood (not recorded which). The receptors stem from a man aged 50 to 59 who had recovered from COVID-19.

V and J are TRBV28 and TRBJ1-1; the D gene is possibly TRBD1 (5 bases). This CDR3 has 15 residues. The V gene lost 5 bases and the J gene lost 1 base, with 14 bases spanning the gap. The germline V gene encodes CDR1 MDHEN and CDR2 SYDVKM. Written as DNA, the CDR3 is TGTGCCAGCAGTAACCTCAGGGAGGGGAACACTGAAGCTTTCTTT. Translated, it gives CASSNLREGNTEAFF.

The CDR3 bases are TGTGCCAGCTCACCCTTAGCGGGCAGAGATGAGCAGTTCTTC. Amino acids: CASSPLAGRDEQFF. The rearrangement uses TRBV18 and TRBJ2-1, with TRBD2 matching over 7 bases. Trimming cost V 3 bases and J 8 bases; bases outside gene matches: 7. CDR1 and CDR2 from the germline V gene are KGHSH and LQKENI. The CDR3 totals 14 residues.

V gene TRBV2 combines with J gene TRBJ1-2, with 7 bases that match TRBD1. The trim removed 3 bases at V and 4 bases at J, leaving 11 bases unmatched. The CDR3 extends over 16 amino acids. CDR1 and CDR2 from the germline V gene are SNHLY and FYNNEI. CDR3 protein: CASSDESDRVSYGYTF. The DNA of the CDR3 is TGTGCCAGCAGTGACGAATCCGACAGGGTCAGCTATGGCTACACCTTC.

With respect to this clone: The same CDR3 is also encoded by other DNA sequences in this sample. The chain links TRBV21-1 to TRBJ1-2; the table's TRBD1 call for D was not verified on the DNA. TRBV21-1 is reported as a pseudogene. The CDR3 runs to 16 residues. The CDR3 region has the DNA TGTGCCAGCAGCAAAGCGAGGACAGGGTCGGGCTATGGCTACACCTTC. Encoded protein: CASSKARTGSGYGYTF.

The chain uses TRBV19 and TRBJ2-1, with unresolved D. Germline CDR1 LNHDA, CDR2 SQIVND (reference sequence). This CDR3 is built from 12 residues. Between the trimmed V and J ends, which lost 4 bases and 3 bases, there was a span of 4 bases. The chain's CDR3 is CASSRLYNEQFF. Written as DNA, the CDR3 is TGTGCCAGTAGTAGACTCTACAATGAGCAGTTCTTC.

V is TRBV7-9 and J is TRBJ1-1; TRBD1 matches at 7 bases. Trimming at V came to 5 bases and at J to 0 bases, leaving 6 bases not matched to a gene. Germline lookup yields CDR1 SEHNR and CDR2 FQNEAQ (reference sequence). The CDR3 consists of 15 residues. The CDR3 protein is CASSPAGTVNTEAFF. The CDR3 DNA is TGTGCCAGCAGCCCAGCCGGGACAGTGAACACTGAAGCTTTCTTT. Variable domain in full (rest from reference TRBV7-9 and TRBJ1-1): DTGVSQNPRHKITKRGQNVTFRCDPISEHNRLYWYRQTLGQGPEFLTYFQNEAQLEKSRLLSDRFSAERPKGSFSTLEIQRTEQGDSAMYLCASSPAGTVNTEAFFGQGTRLTVV.

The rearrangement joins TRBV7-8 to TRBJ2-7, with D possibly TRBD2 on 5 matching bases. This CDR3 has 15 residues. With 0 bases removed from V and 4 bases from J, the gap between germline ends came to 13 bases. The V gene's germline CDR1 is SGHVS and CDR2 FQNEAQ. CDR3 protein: CASSLAHGGGYEQYF. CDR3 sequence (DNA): TGTGCCAGCAGCTTAGCGCATGGAGGAGGATACGAGCAGTACTTC. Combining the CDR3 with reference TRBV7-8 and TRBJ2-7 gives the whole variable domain GAGVSQSPRYKVAKRGQDVALRCDPISGHVSLFWYQQALGQGPEFLTYFQNEAQLDKSGLPSDRFFAERPEGSVSTLKIQRTQQEDSAVYLCASSLAHGGGYEQYFGPGTRLTVT.

The CDR3 DNA reads as TGTGCCAGCAGACCCACAGGGGGACTAGCGGGAGTCTCTGAGCAGTTCTTC. It yields the protein CASRPTGGLAGVSEQFF. The chain employs TRBV28 and TRBJ2-1; TRBD2 agrees at 14 bases. Unmatched junction bases numbered 13, after V lost 6 bases and J lost 9 bases. Germline loops: CDR1 MDHEN, CDR2 SYDVKM. This CDR3 comprises 17 residues.

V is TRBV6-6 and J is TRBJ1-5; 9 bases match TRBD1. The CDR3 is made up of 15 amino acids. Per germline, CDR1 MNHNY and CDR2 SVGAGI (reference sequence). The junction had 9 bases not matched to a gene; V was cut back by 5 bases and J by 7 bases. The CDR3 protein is CASSPGQGSGQPQHF. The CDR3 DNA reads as TGTGCCAGCAGTCCCGGACAGGGGTCGGGGCAGCCCCAGCATTTT.

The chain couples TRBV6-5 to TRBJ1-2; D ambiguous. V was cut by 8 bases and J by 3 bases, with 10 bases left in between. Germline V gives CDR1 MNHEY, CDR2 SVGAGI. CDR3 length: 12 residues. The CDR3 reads CASQSLDYGYTF. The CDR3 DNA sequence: TGTGCCAGCCAGTCGCTGGACTATGGCTACACCTTC.

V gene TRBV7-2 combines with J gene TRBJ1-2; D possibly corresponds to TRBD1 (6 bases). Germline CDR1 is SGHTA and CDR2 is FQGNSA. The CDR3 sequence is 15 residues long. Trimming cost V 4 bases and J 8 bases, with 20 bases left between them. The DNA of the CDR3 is TGTGCCAGCAGCTCCCGCATCGGGGCAGGGGACGGCTACACCTTC. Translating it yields CASSSRIGAGDGYTF. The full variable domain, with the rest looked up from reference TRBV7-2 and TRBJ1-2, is GAGVSQSPSNKVTEKGKDVELRCDPISGHTALYWYRQSLGQGLEFLIYFQGNSAPDKSGLPSDRFSAERTGGSVSTLTIQRTQQEDSAVYLCASSSRIGAGDGYTFGSGTRLTVV.

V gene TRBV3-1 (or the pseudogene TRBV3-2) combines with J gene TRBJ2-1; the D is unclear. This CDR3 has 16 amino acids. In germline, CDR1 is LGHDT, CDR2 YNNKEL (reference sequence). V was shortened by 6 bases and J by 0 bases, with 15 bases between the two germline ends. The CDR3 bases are TGTGCCAGCAGTCTCCTCGTAGGCGGCTCCTACAATGAGCAGTTCTTC. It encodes CASSLLVGGSYNEQFF.

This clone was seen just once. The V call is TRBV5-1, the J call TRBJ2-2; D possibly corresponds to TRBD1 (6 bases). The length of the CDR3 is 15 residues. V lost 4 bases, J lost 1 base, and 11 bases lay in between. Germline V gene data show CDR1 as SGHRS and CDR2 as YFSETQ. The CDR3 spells CASSVTTGNTGELFF. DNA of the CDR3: TGCGCCAGCAGCGTCACGACAGGGAACACCGGGGAGCTGTTTTTT.

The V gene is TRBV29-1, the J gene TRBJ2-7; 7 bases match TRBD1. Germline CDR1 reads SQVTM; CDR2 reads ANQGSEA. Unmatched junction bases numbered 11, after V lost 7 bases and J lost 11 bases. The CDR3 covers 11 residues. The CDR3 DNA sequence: TGCAGCGCCGGGACAGCTAAAGGGGAGTACTTC. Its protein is CSAGTAKGEYF.

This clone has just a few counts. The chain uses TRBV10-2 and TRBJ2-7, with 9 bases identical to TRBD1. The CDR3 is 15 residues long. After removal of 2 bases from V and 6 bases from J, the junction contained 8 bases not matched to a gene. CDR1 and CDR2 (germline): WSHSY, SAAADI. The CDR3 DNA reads TGCGCCAGCAGTGAGCGCGGACAGGGGACGGCCGAGCAGTACTTC. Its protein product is CASSERGQGTAEQYF.

The CDR3 sequence is CASSPQANYGYTF. CDR3 DNA sequence: TGTGCCAGCAGTCCCCAGGCTAACTATGGCTACACCTTC. The chain combines TRBV27 with TRBJ1-2; D gene unclear. The V end lost 5 bases, the J end lost 0 bases, and 7 bases lay between the germline ends. The CDR3 spans 13 residues. Germline loops: CDR1 MNHEY, CDR2 SMNVEV (reference sequence).

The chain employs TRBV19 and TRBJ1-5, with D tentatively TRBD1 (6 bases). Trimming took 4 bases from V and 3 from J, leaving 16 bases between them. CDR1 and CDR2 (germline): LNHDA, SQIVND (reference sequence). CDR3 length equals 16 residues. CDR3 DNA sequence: TGTGCCAGTAGTACCCCCAGACAGGCCTTCAATCAGCCCCAGCATTTT. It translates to CASSTPRQAFNQPQHF.